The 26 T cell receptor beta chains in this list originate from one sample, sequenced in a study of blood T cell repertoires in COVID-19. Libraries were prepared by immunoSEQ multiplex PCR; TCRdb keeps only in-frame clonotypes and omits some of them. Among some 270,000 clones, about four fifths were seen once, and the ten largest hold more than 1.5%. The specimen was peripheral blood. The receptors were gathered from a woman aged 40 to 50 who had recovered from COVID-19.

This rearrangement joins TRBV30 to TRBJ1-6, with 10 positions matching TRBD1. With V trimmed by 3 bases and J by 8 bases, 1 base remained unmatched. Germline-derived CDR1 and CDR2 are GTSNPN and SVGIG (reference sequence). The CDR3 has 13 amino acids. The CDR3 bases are TGTGCCTGGAGGGGACAGGGGTATTCACCCCTCCACTTT. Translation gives CAWRGQGYSPLHF.

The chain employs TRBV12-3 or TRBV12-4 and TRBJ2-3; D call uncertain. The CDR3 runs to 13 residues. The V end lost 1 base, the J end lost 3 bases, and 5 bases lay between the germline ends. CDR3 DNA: TGTGCCAGCAGTTTAGTTACTACAGATACGCAGTATTTT. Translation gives CASSLVTTDTQYF.

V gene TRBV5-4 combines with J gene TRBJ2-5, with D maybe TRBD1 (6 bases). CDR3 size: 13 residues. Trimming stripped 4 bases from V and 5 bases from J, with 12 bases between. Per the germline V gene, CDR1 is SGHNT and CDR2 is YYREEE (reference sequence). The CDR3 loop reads CASSRQAAETQYF. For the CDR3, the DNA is TGTGCCAGCAGCCGACAGGCGGCGGAGACCCAGTACTTC.

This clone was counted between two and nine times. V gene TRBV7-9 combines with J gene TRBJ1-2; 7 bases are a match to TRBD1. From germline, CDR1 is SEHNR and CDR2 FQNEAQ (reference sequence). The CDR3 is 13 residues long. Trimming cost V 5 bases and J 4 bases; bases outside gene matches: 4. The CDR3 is CASSPQGGYGYTF. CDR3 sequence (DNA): TGTGCCAGCAGCCCGCAGGGGGGCTATGGCTACACCTTC.

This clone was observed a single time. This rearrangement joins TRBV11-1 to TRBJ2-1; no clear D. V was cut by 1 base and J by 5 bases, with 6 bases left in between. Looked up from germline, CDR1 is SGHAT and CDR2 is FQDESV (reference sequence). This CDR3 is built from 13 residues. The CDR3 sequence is CASSLVRDNEQFF. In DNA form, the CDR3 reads TGTGCCAGCAGCTTAGTACGCGACAATGAGCAGTTCTTC.

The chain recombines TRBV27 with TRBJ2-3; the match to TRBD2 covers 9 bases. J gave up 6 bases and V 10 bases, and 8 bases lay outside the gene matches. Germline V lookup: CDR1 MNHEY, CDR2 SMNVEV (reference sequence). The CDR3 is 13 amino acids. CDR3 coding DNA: TGTGCCATCCTAGCGGGGAGGAGGGATACGCAGTATTTT. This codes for CAILAGRRDTQYF.

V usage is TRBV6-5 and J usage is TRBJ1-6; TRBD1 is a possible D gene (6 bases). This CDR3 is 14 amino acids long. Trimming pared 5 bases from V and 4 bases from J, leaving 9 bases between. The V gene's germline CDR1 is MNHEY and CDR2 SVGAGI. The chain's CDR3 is CASSLRGYNSPLHF. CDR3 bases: TGTGCCAGCAGTCTTAGGGGGTATAATTCACCCCTCCACTTT.

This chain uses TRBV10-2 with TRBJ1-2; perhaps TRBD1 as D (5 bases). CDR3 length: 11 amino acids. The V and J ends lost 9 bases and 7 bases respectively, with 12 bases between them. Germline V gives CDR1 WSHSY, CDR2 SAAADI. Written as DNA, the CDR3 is TGCGCCAGTAATGGGGCTCGTGGCTACACCTTC. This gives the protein CASNGARGYTF.

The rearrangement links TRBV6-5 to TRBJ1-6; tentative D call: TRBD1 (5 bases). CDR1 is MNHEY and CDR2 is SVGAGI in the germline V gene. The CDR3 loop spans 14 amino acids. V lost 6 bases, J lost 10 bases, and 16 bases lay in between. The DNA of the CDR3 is TGTGCCAGCAGCCTCGGGGCGGGAGGGTCACCCCTCCACTTT. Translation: CASSLGAGGSPLHF.

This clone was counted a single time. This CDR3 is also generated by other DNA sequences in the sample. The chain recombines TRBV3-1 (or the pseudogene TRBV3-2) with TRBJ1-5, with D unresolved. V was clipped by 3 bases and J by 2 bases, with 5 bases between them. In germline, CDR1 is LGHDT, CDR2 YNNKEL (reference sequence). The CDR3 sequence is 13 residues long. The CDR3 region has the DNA TGTGCCAGCAGCCAGAGCCGCAATCAGCCCCAGCATTTT. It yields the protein CASSQSRNQPQHF.

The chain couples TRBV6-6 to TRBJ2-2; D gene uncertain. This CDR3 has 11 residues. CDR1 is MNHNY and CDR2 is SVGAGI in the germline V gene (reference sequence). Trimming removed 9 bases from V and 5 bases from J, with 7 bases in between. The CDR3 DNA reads TGTGCCAGTTCATTGACCGGGGAGCTGTTTTTT. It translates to CASSLTGELFF.

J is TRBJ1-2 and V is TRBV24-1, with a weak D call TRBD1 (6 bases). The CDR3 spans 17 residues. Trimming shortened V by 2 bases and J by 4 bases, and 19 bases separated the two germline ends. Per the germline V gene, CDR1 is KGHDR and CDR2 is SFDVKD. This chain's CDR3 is CATSDSAGTQGTYGYTF. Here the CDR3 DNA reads TGTGCCACCAGTGATTCGGCCGGGACGCAGGGGACCTATGGCTACACCTTC.

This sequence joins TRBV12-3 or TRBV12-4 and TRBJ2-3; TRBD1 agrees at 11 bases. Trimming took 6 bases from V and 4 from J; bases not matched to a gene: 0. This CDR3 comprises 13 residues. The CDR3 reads CASRGQGADTQYF. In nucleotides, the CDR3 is TGTGCCAGCAGGGGACAGGGGGCAGATACGCAGTATTTT.

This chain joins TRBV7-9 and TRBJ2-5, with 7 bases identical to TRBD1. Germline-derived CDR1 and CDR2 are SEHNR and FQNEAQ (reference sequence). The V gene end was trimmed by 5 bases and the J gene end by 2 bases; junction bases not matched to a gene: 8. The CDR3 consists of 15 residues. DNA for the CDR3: TGTGCCAGCAGCCCGGACAGGATTGCTCAAGAGACCCAGTACTTC. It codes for CASSPDRIAQETQYF.

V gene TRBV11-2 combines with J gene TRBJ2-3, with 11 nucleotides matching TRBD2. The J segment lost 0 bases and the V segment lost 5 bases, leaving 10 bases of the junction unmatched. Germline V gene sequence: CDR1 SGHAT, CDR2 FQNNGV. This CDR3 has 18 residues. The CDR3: CASSVISLAGGSTDTQYF. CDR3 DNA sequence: TGTGCCAGCAGCGTAATCTCCCTAGCGGGGGGTAGCACAGATACGCAGTATTTT.

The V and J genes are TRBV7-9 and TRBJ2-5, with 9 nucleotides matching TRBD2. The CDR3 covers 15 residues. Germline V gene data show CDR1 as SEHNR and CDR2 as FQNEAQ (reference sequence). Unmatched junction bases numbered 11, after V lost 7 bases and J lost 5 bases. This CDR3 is CASTSTRGGMETQYF. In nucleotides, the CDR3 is TGTGCCAGCACCTCCACGCGGGGGGGCATGGAGACCCAGTACTTC. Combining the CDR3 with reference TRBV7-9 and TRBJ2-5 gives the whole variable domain DTGVSQNPRHKITKRGQNVTFRCDPISEHNRLYWYRQTLGQGPEFLTYFQNEAQLEKSRLLSDRFSAERPKGSFSTLEIQRTEQGDSAMYLCASTSTRGGMETQYFGPGTRLLVL.

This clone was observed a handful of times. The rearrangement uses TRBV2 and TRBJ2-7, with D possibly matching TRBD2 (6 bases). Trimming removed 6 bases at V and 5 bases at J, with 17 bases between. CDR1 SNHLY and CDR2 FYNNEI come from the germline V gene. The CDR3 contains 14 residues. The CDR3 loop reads CASREGRGQDEQYF. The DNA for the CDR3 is TGTGCCAGCAGGGAGGGAAGGGGTCAGGACGAGCAGTACTTC.

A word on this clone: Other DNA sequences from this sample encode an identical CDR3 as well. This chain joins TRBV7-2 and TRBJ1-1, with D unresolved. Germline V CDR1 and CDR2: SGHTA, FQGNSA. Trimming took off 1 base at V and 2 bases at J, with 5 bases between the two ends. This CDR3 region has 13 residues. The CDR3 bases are TGTGCCAGCAGCTTAGACAGAAACACTGAAGCTTTCTTT. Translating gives CASSLDRNTEAFF.

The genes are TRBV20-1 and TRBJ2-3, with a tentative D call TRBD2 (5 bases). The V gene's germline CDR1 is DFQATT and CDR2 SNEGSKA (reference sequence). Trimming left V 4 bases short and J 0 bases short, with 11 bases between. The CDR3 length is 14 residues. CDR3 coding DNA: TGCAGTGCTACTGAGGGAGCAAGCACAGATACGCAGTATTTT. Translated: CSATEGASTDTQYF.

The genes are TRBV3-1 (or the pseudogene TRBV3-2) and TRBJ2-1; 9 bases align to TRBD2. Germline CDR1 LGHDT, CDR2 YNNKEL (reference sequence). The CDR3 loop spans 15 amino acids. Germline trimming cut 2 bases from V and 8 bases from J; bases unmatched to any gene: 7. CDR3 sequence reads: CASSQPQRGVDEQFF. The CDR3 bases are TGTGCCAGCAGCCAACCCCAGCGGGGGGTGGATGAGCAGTTCTTC.

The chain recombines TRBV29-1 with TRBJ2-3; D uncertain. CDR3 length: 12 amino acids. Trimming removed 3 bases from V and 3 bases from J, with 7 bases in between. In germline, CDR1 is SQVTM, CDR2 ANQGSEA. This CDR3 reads CSVEPQTDTQYF. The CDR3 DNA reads TGCAGCGTTGAGCCGCAGACAGATACGCAGTATTTT.

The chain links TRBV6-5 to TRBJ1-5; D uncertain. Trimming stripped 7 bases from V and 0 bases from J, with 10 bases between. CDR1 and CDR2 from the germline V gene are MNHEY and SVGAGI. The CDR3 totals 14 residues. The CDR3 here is CASTVSISNQPQHF. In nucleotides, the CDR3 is TGTGCCAGCACCGTGAGCATTAGCAATCAGCCCCAGCATTTT.

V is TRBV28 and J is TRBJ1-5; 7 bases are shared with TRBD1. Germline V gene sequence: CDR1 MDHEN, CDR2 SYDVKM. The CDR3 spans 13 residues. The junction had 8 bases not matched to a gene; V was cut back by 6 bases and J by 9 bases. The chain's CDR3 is CASRETGTRPQHF. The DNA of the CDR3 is TGTGCCAGCAGGGAGACAGGGACGCGGCCCCAGCATTTT.

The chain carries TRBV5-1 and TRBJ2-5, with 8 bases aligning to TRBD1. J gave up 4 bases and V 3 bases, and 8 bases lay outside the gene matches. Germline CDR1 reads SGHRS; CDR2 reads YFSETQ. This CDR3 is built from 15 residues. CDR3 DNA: TGCGCCAGCAGCTCAGTGCAGGGGGCTGGAGAGACCCAGTACTTC. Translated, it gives CASSSVQGAGETQYF.

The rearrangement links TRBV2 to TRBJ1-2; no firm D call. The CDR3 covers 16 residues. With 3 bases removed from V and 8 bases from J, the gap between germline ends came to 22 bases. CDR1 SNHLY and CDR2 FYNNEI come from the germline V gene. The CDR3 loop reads CASSDRGSLWERGYTF. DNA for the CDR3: TGTGCCAGCAGTGACCGAGGATCTCTGTGGGAGAGGGGCTACACCTTC.

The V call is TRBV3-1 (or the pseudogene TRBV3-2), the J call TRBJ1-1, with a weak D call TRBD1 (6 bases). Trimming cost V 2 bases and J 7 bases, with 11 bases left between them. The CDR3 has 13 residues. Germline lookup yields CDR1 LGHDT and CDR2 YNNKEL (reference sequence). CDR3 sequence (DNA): TGTGCCAGCAGCCAACCAGGGGAGGGTGAAGCTTTCTTT. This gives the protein CASSQPGEGEAFF.